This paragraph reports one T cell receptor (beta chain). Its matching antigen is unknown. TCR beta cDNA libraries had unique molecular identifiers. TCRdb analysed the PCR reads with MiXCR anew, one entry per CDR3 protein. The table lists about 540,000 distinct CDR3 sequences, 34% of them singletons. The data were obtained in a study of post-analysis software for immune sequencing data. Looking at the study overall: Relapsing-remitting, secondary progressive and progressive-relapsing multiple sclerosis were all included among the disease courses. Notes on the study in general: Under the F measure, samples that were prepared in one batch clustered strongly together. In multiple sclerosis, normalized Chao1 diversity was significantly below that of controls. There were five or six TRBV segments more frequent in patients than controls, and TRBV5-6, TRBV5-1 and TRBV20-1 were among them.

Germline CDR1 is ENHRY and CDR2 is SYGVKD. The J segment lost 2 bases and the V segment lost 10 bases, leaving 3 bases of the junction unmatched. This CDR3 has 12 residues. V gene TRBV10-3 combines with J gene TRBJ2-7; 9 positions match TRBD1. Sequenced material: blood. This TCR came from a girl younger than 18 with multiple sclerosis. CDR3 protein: CATGQGTYEQYF. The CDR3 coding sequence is TGTGCCACCGGACAGGGGACCTACGAGCAGTACTTC.